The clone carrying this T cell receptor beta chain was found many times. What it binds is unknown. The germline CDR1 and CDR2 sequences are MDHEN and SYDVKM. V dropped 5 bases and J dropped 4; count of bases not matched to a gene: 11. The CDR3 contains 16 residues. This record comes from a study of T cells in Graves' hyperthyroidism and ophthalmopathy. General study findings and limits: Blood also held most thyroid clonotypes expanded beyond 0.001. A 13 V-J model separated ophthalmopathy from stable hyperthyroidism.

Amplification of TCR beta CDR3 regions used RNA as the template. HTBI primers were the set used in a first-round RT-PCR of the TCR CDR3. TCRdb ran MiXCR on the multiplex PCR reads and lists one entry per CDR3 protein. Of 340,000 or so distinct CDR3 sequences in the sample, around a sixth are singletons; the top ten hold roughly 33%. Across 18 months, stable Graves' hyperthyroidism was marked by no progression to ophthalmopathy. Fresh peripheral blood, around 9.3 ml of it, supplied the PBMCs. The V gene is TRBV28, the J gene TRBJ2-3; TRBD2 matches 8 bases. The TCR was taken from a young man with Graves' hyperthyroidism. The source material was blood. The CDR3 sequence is CASSGPRSGSADTQYF. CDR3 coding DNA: TGTGCCAGCAGTGGCCCAAGAAGCGGGAGTGCAGATACGCAGTATTTT.